This T cell receptor (beta chain) stems from a study of regulatory T cells in long-lasting Graves disease. Regarding the study as a whole: Having only a small sample size may have limited accuracy. Newly diagnosed patients had higher TCR diversity than persistent Graves' patients did. More public clonotypes were shared by persistent patients (fewer than 3,000) than by new patients (roughly 910).

Noted time point: persistent/refractory GD, antithyroid drugs over 5 years with positive TRAb. From PBMCs, RNA was extracted and then used to make the TCR library. Library construction for TCR beta used iRepertoire HTBI primers and Arm-PCR of CDR3 regions. TCRdb passed the multiplex PCR reads through MiXCR, listing each CDR3 protein once. The top ten clones hold roughly 46% of a sample with 500,000 to 700,000 distinct CDR3 sequences, about 30% of them seen once. A note on this clonotype: Its antigen is undetermined.

Here the sequenced sample was peripheral blood mononuclear cells (PBMCs), taken when the disease was refractory, from a patient treated with antithyroid drugs. The origin of this receptor is a female donor with Graves disease.

The CDR3 sequence is CASNRPGQNTEAFF. CDR3 coding DNA: TGTGCCAGCAACCGGCCGGGACAGAACACTGAAGCTTTCTTT. The J gene is TRBJ1-1, the V gene TRBV28; a possible D gene is TRBD1 (6 bases). This CDR3 spans 14 amino acids. The germline gives CDR1 MDHEN, CDR2 SYDVKM. With 7 bases removed from V and 1 base from J, the gap between germline ends came to 13 bases.